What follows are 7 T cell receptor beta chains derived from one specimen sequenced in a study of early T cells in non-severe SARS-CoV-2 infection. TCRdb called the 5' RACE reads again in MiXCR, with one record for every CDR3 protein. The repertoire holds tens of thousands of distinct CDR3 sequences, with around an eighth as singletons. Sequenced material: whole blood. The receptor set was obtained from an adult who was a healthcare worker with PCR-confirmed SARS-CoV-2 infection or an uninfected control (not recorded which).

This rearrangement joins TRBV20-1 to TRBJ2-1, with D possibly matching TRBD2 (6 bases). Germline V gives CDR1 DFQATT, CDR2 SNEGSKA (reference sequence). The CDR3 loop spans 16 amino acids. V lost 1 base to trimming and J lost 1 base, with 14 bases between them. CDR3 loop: CSARVSSALSYNEQFF. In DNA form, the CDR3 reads TGCAGTGCTAGAGTGTCTAGCGCGTTATCCTACAATGAGCAGTTCTTC.

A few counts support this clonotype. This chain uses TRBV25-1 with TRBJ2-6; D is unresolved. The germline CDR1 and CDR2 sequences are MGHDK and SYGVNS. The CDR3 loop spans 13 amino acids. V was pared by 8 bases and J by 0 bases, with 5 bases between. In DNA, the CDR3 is TGTGCCAGCGAGCGCTCTGGGGCCAACGTCCTGACTTTC. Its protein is CASERSGANVLTF.

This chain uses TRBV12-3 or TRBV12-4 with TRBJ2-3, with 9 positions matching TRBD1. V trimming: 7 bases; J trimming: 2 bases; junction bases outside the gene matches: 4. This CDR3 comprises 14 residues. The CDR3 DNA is TGTGCCAGCAACCGGGACAGGGACACAGATACGCAGTATTTT. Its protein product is CASNRDRDTDTQYF.

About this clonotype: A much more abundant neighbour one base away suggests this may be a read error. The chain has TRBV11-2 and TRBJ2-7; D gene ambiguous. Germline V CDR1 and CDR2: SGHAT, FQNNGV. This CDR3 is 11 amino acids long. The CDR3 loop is CASSFAGEQCF. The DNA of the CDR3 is TGTGCCAGCAGCTTCGCTGGCGAGCAGTGCTTC.

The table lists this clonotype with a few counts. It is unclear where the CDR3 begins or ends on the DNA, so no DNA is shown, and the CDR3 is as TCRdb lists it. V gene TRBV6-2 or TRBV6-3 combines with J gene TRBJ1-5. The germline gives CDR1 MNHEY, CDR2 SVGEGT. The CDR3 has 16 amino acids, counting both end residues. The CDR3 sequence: CASSSGQGPNNQPQHF.

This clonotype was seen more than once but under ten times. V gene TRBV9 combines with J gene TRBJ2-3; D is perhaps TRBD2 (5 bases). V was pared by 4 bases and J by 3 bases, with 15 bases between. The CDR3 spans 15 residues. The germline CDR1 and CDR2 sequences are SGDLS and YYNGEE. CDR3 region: CASSPHGVGTDTQYF. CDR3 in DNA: TGTGCCAGCAGCCCACACGGGGTAGGGACAGATACGCAGTATTTT. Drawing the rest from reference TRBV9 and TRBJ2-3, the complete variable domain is DSGVTQTPKHLITATGQRVTLRCSPRSGDLSVYWYQQSLDQGLQFLIQYYNGEERAKGNILERFSAQQFPDLHSELNLSSLELGDSALYFCASSPHGVGTDTQYFGPGTRLTVL.

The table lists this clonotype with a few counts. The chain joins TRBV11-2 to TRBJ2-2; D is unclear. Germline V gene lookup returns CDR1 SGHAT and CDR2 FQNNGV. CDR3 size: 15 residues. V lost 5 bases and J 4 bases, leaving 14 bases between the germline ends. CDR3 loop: CASSPFLGRTGELFF. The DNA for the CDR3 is TGTGCCAGCAGCCCATTCCTGGGCCGCACCGGGGAGCTGTTTTTT. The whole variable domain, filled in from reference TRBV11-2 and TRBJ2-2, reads EAGVAQSPRYKIIEKRQSVAFWCNPISGHATLYWYQQILGQGPKLLIQFQNNGVVDDSQLPKDRFSAERLKGVDSTLKIQPAKLEDSAVYLCASSPFLGRTGELFFGEGSRLTVL.